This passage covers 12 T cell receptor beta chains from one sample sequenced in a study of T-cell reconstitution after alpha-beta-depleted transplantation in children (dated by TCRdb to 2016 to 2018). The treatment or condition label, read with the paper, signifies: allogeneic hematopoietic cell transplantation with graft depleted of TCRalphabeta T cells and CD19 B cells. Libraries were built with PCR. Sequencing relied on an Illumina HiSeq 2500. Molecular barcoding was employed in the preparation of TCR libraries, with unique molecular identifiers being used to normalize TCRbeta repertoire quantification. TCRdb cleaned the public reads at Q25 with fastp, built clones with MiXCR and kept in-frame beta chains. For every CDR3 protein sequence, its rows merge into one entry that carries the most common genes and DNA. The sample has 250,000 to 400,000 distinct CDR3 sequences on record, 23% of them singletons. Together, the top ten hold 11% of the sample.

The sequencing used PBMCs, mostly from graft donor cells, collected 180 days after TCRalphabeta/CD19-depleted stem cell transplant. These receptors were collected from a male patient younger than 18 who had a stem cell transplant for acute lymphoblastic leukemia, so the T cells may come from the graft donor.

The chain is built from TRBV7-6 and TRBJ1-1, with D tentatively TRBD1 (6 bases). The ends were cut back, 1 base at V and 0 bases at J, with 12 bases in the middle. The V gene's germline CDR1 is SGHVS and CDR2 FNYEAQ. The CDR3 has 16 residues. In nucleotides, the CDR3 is TGTGCCAGCAGCTTAGAGGGGGGGCTCATGAACACTGAAGCTTTCTTT. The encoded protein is CASSLEGGLMNTEAFF. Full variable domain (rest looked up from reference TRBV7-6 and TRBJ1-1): GAGVSQSPRYKVTKRGQDVALRCDPISGHVSLYWYRQALGQGPEFLTYFNYEAQQDKSGLPNDRFSAERPEGSISTLTIQRTEQRDSAMYRCASSLEGGLMNTEAFFGQGTRLTVV.

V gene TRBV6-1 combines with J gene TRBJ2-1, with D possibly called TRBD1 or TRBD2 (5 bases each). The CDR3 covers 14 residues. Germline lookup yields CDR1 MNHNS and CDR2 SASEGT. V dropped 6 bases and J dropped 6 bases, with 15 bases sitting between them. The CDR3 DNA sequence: TGTGCCAGCAGCCTTTATGGGGGACGCAATGAGCAGTTCTTC. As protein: CASSLYGGRNEQFF.

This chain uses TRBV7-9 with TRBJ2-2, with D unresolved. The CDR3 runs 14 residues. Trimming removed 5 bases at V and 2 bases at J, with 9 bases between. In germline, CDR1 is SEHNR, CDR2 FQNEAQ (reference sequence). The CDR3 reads CASSVEPNTGELFF. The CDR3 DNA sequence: TGTGCCAGCAGCGTAGAACCTAACACCGGGGAGCTGTTTTTT. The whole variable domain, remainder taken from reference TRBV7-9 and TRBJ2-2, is DTGVSQNPRHKITKRGQNVTFRCDPISEHNRLYWYRQTLGQGPEFLTYFQNEAQLEKSRLLSDRFSAERPKGSFSTLEIQRTEQGDSAMYLCASSVEPNTGELFFGEGSRLTVL.

The CDR3 nucleotides are TGCAGTGCTAGAAGAGGGGGTGGAGAAAAACTGTTTTTT. This sequence encodes CSARRGGGEKLFF. V is TRBV20-1 and J is TRBJ1-4; TRBD1 is a possible D gene (6 bases). There are 13 residues in the CDR3. Deletions cut 2 bases from V and 8 bases from J, with 12 bases between. Germline values: CDR1 DFQATT, CDR2 SNEGSKA (reference sequence).

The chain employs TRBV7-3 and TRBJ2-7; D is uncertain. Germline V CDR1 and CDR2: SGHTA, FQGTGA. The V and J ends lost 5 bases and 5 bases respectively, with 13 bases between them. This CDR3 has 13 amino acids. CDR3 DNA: TGTGCCAGCAGCCCCGGGCCGGCCCACGAGCAGTACTTC. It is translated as CASSPGPAHEQYF.

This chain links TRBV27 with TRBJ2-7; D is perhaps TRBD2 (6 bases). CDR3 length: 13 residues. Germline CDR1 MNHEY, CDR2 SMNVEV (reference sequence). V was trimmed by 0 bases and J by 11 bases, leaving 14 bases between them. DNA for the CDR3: TGTGCCAGCAGTTTATCGGGGTGGTCTAGCGAGTACTTC. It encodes CASSLSGWSSEYF.

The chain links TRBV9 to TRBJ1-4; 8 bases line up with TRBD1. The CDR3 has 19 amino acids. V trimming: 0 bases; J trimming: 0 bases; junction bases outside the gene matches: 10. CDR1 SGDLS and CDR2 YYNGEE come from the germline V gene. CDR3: CASSVDGTGRTATNEKLFF. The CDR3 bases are TGTGCCAGCAGCGTAGACGGGACAGGACGTACTGCAACTAATGAAAAACTGTTTTTT.

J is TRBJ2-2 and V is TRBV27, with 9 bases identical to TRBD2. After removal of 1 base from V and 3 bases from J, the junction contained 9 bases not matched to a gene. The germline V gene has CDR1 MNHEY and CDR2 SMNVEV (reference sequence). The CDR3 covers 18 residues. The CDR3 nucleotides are TGTGCCAGCAGTTTATATTTTTCGACTAGCGGCTACACCGGGGAGCTGTTTTTT. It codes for CASSLYFSTSGYTGELFF.

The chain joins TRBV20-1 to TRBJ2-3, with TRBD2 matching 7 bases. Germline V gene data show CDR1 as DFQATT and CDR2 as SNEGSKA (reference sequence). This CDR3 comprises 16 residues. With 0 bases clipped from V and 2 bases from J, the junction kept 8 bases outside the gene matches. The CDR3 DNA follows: TGCAGTGCTAGAGATGGGGAGCGGGGCCCCACAGATACGCAGTATTTT. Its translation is CSARDGERGPTDTQYF.

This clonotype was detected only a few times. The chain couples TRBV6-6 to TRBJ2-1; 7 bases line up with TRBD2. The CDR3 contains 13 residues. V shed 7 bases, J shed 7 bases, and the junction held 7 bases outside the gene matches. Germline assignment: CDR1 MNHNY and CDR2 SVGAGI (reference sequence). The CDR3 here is CASNGGSRNEQFF. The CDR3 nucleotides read TGTGCCAGCAACGGGGGGAGTAGGAATGAGCAGTTCTTC.

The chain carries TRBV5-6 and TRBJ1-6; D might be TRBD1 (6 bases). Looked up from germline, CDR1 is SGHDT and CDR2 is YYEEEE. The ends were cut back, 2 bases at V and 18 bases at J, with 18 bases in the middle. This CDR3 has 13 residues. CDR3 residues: CASSFGWTAPYHF. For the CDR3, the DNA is TGTGCCAGCAGCTTCGGGTGGACAGCGCCTTACCACTTT.

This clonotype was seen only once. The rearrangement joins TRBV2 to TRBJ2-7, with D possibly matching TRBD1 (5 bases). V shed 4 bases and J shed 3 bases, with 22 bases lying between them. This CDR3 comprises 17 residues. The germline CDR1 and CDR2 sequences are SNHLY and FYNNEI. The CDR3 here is CASSGGERTLNDYEQYF. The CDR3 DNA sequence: TGTGCCAGCAGTGGGGGCGAGCGCACACTCAACGACTACGAGCAGTACTTC.